The 3 T cell receptor beta chains presented below share a single source sample, sequenced in a study of blood T cell repertoires in COVID-19. The table came from immunoSEQ multiplex PCR; TCRdb's copy has only in-frame clones and leaves some out. The repertoire holds some 190,000 clones, with approximately 84% as singletons. The source material was PBMCs or T cells enriched from blood (not recorded which). Receptors were obtained from a woman aged 30 to 39 who had recovered from COVID-19.

The J gene is TRBJ2-1, the V gene TRBV6-2 or TRBV6-3; 9 bases fit TRBD1. Germline lookup yields CDR1 MNHEY and CDR2 SVGEGT. This CDR3 has 16 amino acids. Trimming at V came to 5 bases and at J to 3 bases, leaving 8 bases not matched to a gene. The CDR3 loop reads CASSPKDRGRYNEQFF. As DNA, the CDR3 is TGTGCCAGCAGTCCGAAGGACAGGGGTCGCTACAATGAGCAGTTCTTC.

This chain links TRBV10-2 with TRBJ2-3; perhaps TRBD2 as D (5 bases). CDR3 length: 14 amino acids. Germline loops: CDR1 WSHSY, CDR2 SAAADI. V gave up 7 bases and J gave up 6 bases, with 17 bases separating them. CDR3 bases: TGCGCCAGCAACTTCCTAGCTTTCTCGGATACGCAGTATTTT. This encodes CASNFLAFSDTQYF.

The chain links TRBV6-4 to TRBJ2-3, with 11 bases that match TRBD1. The ends lost 3 bases at V and 3 bases at J; junction bases unmatched: 8. Germline V gene data show CDR1 as MRHNA and CDR2 as SNTAGT. The length of the CDR3 is 17 residues. CDR3 nucleotides: TGTGCCAGCAGTGAAGAGGGTCGGGACAGGGGGACAGATACGCAGTATTTT. Its protein is CASSEEGRDRGTDTQYF.